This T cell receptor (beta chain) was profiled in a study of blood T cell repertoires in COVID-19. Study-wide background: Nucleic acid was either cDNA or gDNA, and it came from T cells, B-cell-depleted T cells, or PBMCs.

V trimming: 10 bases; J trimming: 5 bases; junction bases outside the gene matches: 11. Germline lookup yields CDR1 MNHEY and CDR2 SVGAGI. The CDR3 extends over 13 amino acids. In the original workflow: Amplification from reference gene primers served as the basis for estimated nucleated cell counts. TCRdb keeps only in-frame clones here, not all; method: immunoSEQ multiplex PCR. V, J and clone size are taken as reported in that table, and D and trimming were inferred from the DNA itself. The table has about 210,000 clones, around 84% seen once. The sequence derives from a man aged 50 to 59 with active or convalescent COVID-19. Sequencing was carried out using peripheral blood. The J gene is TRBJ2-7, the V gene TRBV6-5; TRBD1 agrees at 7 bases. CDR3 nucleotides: TGTGCCACACGACAGGGTTGGCGAAACGAGCAGTACGTC. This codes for CATRQGWRNEQYV.